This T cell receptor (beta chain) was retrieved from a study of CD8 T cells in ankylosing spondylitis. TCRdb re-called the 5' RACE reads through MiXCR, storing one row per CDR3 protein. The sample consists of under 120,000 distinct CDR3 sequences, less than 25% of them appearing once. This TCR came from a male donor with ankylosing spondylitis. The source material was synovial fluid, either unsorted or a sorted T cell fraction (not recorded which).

The DNA for the CDR3 is TGTGCCAGCAGCGGGACGGTGAACTACGAGCAGTACTTC. This encodes CASSGTVNYEQYF. The J gene is TRBJ2-7, the V gene TRBV7-8; D may match TRBD1 or TRBD2 (5 bases each). The V gene's germline CDR1 is SGHVS and CDR2 FQNEAQ. The CDR3 has 13 residues. V gave up 5 bases and J gave up 3 bases, with 11 bases separating them.